These 18 T cell receptor beta chains share one sample of origin, sequenced in a study of T cell responses to AZD1222 COVID-19 vaccine. Sequencing was performed with immunoSEQ multiplex PCR; in TCRdb, only in-frame clones are kept and a portion is missing. The sample shows some 97,000 clones, about 85% of them seen only once. This specimen was peripheral blood, taken on day 0 of AZD1222 vaccination. The receptors shown here come from an adult in good health.

This clone was seen just once. V and J are TRBV15 and TRBJ1-1; D not certain. V shed 1 base and J shed 3 bases, with 18 bases lying between them. Germline lookup yields CDR1 LNHNV and CDR2 YYDKDF (reference sequence). CDR3 length equals 17 residues. The CDR3 bases are TGTGCCACCAGCAGAGGGTCCGGGAGAGGGAGCGACACTGAAGCTTTCTTT. Translating it yields CATSRGSGRGSDTEAFF.

V is TRBV19 and J is TRBJ2-3; 11 nucleotides match TRBD2. Germline-derived CDR1 and CDR2 are LNHDA and SQIVND (reference sequence). The CDR3 is 18 amino acids. Germline trimming cut 3 bases from V and 0 bases from J; bases unmatched to any gene: 8. In nucleotides, the CDR3 is TGTGCCAGTAGTATTAGGTCTAGCGGGAGGCCCAGCACAGATACGCAGTATTTT. This encodes CASSIRSSGRPSTDTQYF.

The chain recombines TRBV28 with TRBJ1-2; 7 nucleotides line up with TRBD1. The V segment lost 3 bases and the J segment 5 bases; nucleotides outside the gene matches: 3. The CDR3 extends over 13 amino acids. Germline lookup yields CDR1 MDHEN and CDR2 SYDVKM. Written as DNA, the CDR3 is TGTGCCAGCAGTTTCGGCAGGGGGTATGGCTACACCTTC. This encodes CASSFGRGYGYTF.

V usage is TRBV4-1 and J usage is TRBJ2-3, with 8 positions matching TRBD1. J lost 1 base, V lost 1 base, and 4 bases had no gene match. The germline gives CDR1 MGHRA, CDR2 YSYEKL. The CDR3 extends over 16 amino acids. The CDR3 DNA sequence: TGCGCCAGCAGCCAAGGACAGGGGATGGGCACAGATACGCAGTATTTT. Protein sequence: CASSQGQGMGTDTQYF.

The rearrangement uses TRBV5-1 and TRBJ2-3; perhaps TRBD2 as D (6 bases). CDR3 length: 15 residues. V was shortened by 1 base and J by 4 bases, with 13 bases between the two germline ends. CDR1 SGHRS and CDR2 YFSETQ come from the germline V gene. The CDR3 protein is CASSLRRGEADTQYF. CDR3 nucleotides: TGCGCCAGCAGCTTGAGGCGTGGGGAGGCAGATACGCAGTATTTT.

V and J are TRBV10-3 and TRBJ2-3; unclear D gene. CDR1 and CDR2 (germline): ENHRY, SYGVKD. This CDR3 is 14 amino acids long. V lost 4 bases and J 4 bases, leaving 12 bases between the germline ends. The CDR3 sequence: CAISGFMGSDTQYF. The CDR3 DNA follows: TGTGCCATCAGTGGATTCATGGGGTCAGATACGCAGTATTTT.

This clone was detected only once. The chain has TRBV19 and TRBJ1-1; D unclear. The CDR3 has 15 amino acids. V was pared by 1 base and J by 0 bases, with 9 bases between. CDR1 and CDR2 (germline): LNHDA, SQIVND (reference sequence). Here the CDR3 DNA reads TGTGCCAGTAGTATAGGGCAAGGAATGAACACTGAAGCTTTCTTT. This gives the protein CASSIGQGMNTEAFF.

This clone was picked up a small number of times. The chain recombines TRBV11-2 with TRBJ1-2, with 12 bases lining up with TRBD1. Trimming at V came to 5 bases and at J to 1 base, leaving 11 bases not matched to a gene. Per germline, CDR1 SGHAT and CDR2 FQNNGV. This CDR3 spans 18 amino acids. Here the CDR3 DNA reads TGTGCCAGCAGCAGGAACCGGGACAGGGGGCGAAATAACTATGGCTACACCTTC. This encodes CASSRNRDRGRNNYGYTF.

This rearrangement joins TRBV6-5 to TRBJ1-2, with a tentative D call TRBD1 (6 bases). The V and J ends lost 2 bases and 9 bases respectively, with 19 bases between them. The germline gives CDR1 MNHEY, CDR2 SVGAGI. The CDR3 length is 15 residues. CDR3 DNA sequence: TGTGCCAGCAGTTACACAGGGACGGGATTTAGGAGCTACACCTTC. Translated, it gives CASSYTGTGFRSYTF.

V usage is TRBV7-9 and J usage is TRBJ1-2; tentative D call: TRBD1 (5 bases). This CDR3 region has 13 residues. Germline CDR1 is SEHNR and CDR2 is FQNEAQ (reference sequence). V was clipped by 6 bases and J by 6 bases, with 14 bases between them. CDR3 coding DNA: TGTGCCAGCAGTCCACCAGGGTCTGATGGCTACACCTTC. Protein product: CASSPPGSDGYTF.

Only one count was recorded for this clone. The chain links TRBV6-5 to TRBJ2-1, with a possible D match to TRBD2 (5 bases). Trimming removed 9 bases at V and 2 bases at J, with 8 bases between. The CDR3 contains 12 residues. Germline assignment: CDR1 MNHEY and CDR2 SVGAGI. CDR3 residues: CARRGPYNEQFF. CDR3 in DNA: TGTGCCAGGCGCGGGCCCTACAATGAGCAGTTCTTC.

This chain joins TRBV7-9 and TRBJ1-5; 7 nucleotides align to TRBD1. Germline V lookup: CDR1 SEHNR, CDR2 FQNEAQ (reference sequence). V shed 4 bases, J shed 2 bases, and the junction held 2 bases outside the gene matches. CDR3 size: 14 residues. The CDR3, as DNA: TGTGCCAGCAGCTATGGACAGGGCAATCAGCCCCAGCATTTT. Amino acid sequence: CASSYGQGNQPQHF.

Only a few counts were recorded for this clone. The V call is TRBV9, the J call TRBJ2-2; D is unclear. Deletions cut 0 bases from V and 1 base from J, with 13 bases between. This CDR3 spans 17 amino acids. Germline V lookup: CDR1 SGDLS, CDR2 YYNGEE. In DNA, the CDR3 is TGTGCCAGCAGCGTAGCCCAGGCAAGCAGGAACACCGGGGAGCTGTTTTTT. Translation: CASSVAQASRNTGELFF.

The V gene is TRBV29-1, the J gene TRBJ2-5; D not certain. The CDR3 runs 11 residues. Germline CDR1 and CDR2: SQVTM and ANQGSEA. V was cut by 6 bases and J by 1 base, with 6 bases left in between. In DNA, the CDR3 is TGCAGCGTACCAACCCAAGAGACCCAGTACTTC. Its protein product is CSVPTQETQYF.

This rearrangement joins TRBV7-2 to TRBJ1-2, with unresolved D. The CDR3 runs to 14 residues. Germline lookup yields CDR1 SGHTA and CDR2 FQGNSA. Trimming took off 4 bases at V and 1 base at J, with 10 bases between the two ends. The CDR3 sequence is CASSSMNINYGYTF. The CDR3 region has the DNA TGTGCCAGCAGCTCTATGAATATTAACTATGGCTACACCTTC.

The chain has TRBV29-1 and TRBJ2-7, with 9 bases lining up with TRBD1. CDR1 is SQVTM, CDR2 ANQGSEA, per germline. CDR3 length: 13 residues. V lost 7 bases to trimming and J lost 6 bases; unmatched junction nucleotides: 10. CDR3 nucleotides: TGCAGCGCAGTGGGACAGGGTGAGGGCGAGCAGTACTTC. Protein sequence: CSAVGQGEGEQYF.

The rearrangement uses TRBV27 and TRBJ1-5; D perhaps matches TRBD1 (5 bases). Trimming removed 3 bases at V and 2 bases at J, with 11 bases between. The germline V gene encodes CDR1 MNHEY and CDR2 SMNVEV (reference sequence). The CDR3 covers 15 residues. CDR3 amino acids: CASSFKEGRNQPQHF. CDR3 nucleotide sequence: TGTGCCAGCAGTTTCAAGGAGGGGCGCAATCAGCCCCAGCATTTT.

The chain combines TRBV19 with TRBJ1-1; D unresolved. V dropped 5 bases and J dropped 5 bases, with 12 bases sitting between them. Per the germline V gene, CDR1 is LNHDA and CDR2 is SQIVND (reference sequence). The CDR3 length is 13 residues. CDR3 DNA sequence: TGTGCCAGTAGTCGCGGGGAGAGGACTGAAGCTTTCTTT. Its protein product is CASSRGERTEAFF.